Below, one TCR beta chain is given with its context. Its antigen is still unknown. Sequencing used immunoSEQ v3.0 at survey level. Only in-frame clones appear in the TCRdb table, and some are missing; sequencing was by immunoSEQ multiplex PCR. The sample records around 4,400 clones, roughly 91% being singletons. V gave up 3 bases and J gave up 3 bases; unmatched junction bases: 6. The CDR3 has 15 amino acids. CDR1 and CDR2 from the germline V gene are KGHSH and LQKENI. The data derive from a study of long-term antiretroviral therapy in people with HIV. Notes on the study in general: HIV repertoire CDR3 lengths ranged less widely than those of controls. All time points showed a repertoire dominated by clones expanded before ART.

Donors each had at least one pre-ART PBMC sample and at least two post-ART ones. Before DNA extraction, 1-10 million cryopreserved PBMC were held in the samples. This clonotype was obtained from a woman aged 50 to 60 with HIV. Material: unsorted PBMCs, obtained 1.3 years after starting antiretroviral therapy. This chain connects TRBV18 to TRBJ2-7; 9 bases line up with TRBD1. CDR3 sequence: CASSPGTGPFYEQYF. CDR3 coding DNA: TGTGCCAGCTCACCGGGGACAGGGCCCTTCTACGAGCAGTACTTC.